This TCR beta chain was documented in a study of T cell responses to AZD1222 COVID-19 vaccine. Study-wide findings and caveats: Most donors were white British, females outnumbered males, and clonal diversity was possibly underestimated.

TCRdb's copy holds only in-frame clones and misses some; the assay was immunoSEQ multiplex PCR. Altogether 150,000 to 200,000 clones are present, around 90% being singletons, with the ten largest covering roughly 1.7%. Comments on this clone: Its target is not known.

There are 12 residues in the CDR3. The V gene lost 4 bases and the J gene lost 6 bases, with 11 bases spanning the gap. Per germline, CDR1 SGHRS and CDR2 YFSETQ. The material was peripheral blood, obtained on day 0 of AZD1222 vaccination. This rearrangement joins TRBV5-1 to TRBJ2-7; D might be TRBD1 (5 bases). The receptor was isolated from an adult in good health. CDR3 nucleotides: TGCGCCAGCAGCAAAGACAGCTTCGAGCAGTACTTC. Translating gives CASSKDSFEQYF.